This is a list of T cell receptor beta chains from one sample in a study of T cell repertoires in cytomegalovirus infection. TCRdb re-derived calls from the reads in MiXCR, one entry per CDR3 protein. The sample yields about 890,000 distinct CDR3 sequences, under 40% seen once. Which antigens these TCRs recognize remains unknown. The sequenced sample was cultured CD8+ T cells from PBMCs, obtained from culture after CMV antigen stimulation. The receptor source for this set is a human donor in good health (CMV status not recorded). Some clones in this sample may be carry-over from other donors' samples. CDR3s include the opening cysteine and the closing phenylalanine or tryptophan. A D gene is named only where the DNA matches it firmly. Not every row has a clone size; where given, it reads once, few, many or a size class.

size	V	D	J	CDR3	DNA
NA	TRBV14	NA	TRBJ1-1	CASSQVRSSEAFF	TGTGCCAGCAGCCAAGTTCGAAGCTCCGAAGCTTTCTTT
once	TRBV14	TRBD2	TRBJ2-4	CASSLAGTRRNIQYF	TGTGCCAGCAGCCTAGCCGGGACTAGGCGAAACATTCAGTACTTC
few	TRBV7-9	NA	TRBJ1-2	CASSQRGVLDGYTF	TGTGCCAGCAGCCAAAGGGGGGTATTGGATGGCTACACCTTC
many	TRBV4-1	NA	TRBJ1-2	CASSQSLQSADGYTF	TGCGCCAGCAGCCAGAGCCTACAGTCGGCTGATGGCTACACCTTC
few	TRBV12-3/TRBV12-4	TRBD1	TRBJ2-1	CASRWTGGGEQFF	TGTGCCAGCAGGTGGACAGGGGGCGGTGAGCAGTTCTTC
few	TRBV6-1	TRBD1	TRBJ2-4	CASRPTGGSYLAKNIQYF	TGTGCCAGCAGGCCGACAGGGGGATCCTACCTAGCCAAAAACATTCAGTACTTC
many	TRBV28	NA	TRBJ1-1	CATAPTKTANTEAFF	TGTGCCACCGCCCCAACAAAGACAGCGAACACTGAAGCTTTCTTT
NA	TRBV7-9	TRBD1	TRBJ2-3	CASTLRGPPADTQYF	TGTGCCAGCACCTTGAGGGGGCCCCCGGCAGATACGCAGTATTTT
few	TRBV6-1	NA	TRBJ2-7	CASSESPDPIYEQYF	TGTGCCAGCAGTGAATCTCCAGACCCAATCTACGAGCAGTACTTC
NA	TRBV19	TRBD1	TRBJ1-1	CASTNDGTGRPRGPEAFF	TGTGCCAGTACCAATGACGGGACAGGGCGCCCGAGGGGACCTGAAGCTTTCTTT
NA	TRBV7-4	TRBD2	TRBJ2-1	CASSLVSSGGHRLGNEQFF	TGTGCCAGCAGCTTAGTGTCTAGCGGGGGCCACCGCCTAGGGAATGAGCAGTTCTTC
few	TRBV19	NA	TRBJ1-2	CASSIAGLTRSYTF	TGTGCCAGTAGTATAGCAGGGCTGACGAGGAGCTACACCTTC
NA	TRBV4-1	NA	TRBJ2-2	CASSPGMGFLELFF	TGCGCCAGCAGCCCCGGGATGGGATTTTTGGAGCTGTTTTTT
NA	TRBV7-9	NA	TRBJ2-1	CASSFTGLENEQFF	TGTGCCAGCAGCTTTACAGGGTTGGAAAATGAGCAGTTCTTC
NA	TRBV27	NA	TRBJ2-2	CASTQGGPGELFF	TGTGCCAGCACCCAGGGCGGGCCCGGGGAGCTGTTTTTT
NA	TRBV5-1	NA	TRBJ2-2	CASSPTDHTILNTEELFF	TGCGCCAGCAGCCCCACGGACCATACTATCCTCAACACCGAGGAGCTGTTTTTT
NA	TRBV19	NA	TRBJ2-2	CASSVVGEMTGELFF	TGTGCCAGTAGTGTCGTGGGGGAAATGACCGGGGAGCTGTTTTTT
few	TRBV4-1	NA	TRBJ1-5	CASSLFQVDNQPQHF	TGCGCCAGCAGCCTGTTCCAAGTCGACAATCAGCCCCAGCATTTT
NA	TRBV10-3	NA	TRBJ1-2	CAIRGPYGYTF	TGTGCCATCAGAGGTCCGTATGGCTACACCTTC
NA	TRBV29-1	NA	TRBJ1-4	CSVTDSEKLFF	TGCAGCGTTACGGACAGTGAAAAACTGTTTTTT
NA	TRBV2	NA	TRBJ2-3	CASSEFGLDTQYF	TGTGCCAGCAGTGAATTTGGACTAGATACGCAGTATTTT
NA	TRBV7-9	NA	TRBJ2-7	CASSLGVGREMEQYF	TGTGCCAGCAGCTTAGGTGTTGGCAGGGAAATGGAGCAGTACTTC
NA	TRBV7-9	NA	TRBJ1-5	CASSSQGRDQPQHF	TGTGCCAGCAGCTCGCAGGGTAGGGATCAGCCCCAGCATTTT
NA	TRBV6-2/TRBV6-3	TRBD1	TRBJ1-5	CASRSGEGAPGSQPQHF	TGTGCCAGCAGATCGGGCGAGGGGGCGCCCGGCAGTCAGCCCCAGCATTTT
few	TRBV4-1	NA	TRBJ1-1	CASSQVLAETEAFF	TGCGCCAGCAGCCAAGTTCTGGCAGAAACTGAAGCTTTCTTT
NA	TRBV23-1	TRBD1	TRBJ2-1	CASRLGQGRNEQFF	TGCGCCAGCAGACTCGGACAGGGTCGTAATGAGCAGTTCTTC
few	TRBV7-8	NA	TRBJ2-2	CASITPTQAGELFF	TGTGCCAGCATCACTCCTACCCAGGCCGGGGAGCTGTTTTTT
many	TRBV4-3	NA	TRBJ2-1	CASSQVPGPNEQFF	TGCGCCAGCAGCCAAGTTCCAGGTCCCAATGAGCAGTTCTTC